These 13 T cell receptor beta chains came from one sample sequenced in a study of shared clonotypes between healthy human individuals. Profiling relied on immunoSEQ multiplex PCR, and the TCRdb table lists in-frame clones only, not all of them. The sample records about 490,000 clones, 75% to 85% being singletons. The sequenced sample consisted of PBMCs. Receptors originate from a woman aged 40 to 49 in good health. Some clones in this sample may be carry-over from other donors' samples.

This sequence joins TRBV28 and TRBJ1-2; possibly TRBD1 for D (5 bases). The CDR3 contains 14 residues. V was pared by 1 base and J by 7 bases, with 13 bases between. The germline CDR1 and CDR2 sequences are MDHEN and SYDVKM. CDR3 sequence (DNA): TGTGCCAGCAGTTTATCAGGGACCGTGCGTGGCTACACCTTC. It yields the protein CASSLSGTVRGYTF.

The V and J genes are TRBV7-6 and TRBJ2-2; D is perhaps TRBD1 (5 bases). The CDR3 is 14 residues long. V lost 5 bases to trimming and J lost 2 bases, with 9 bases between them. Germline V gene data show CDR1 as SGHVS and CDR2 as FNYEAQ. The CDR3 DNA reads TGTGCCAGCAGCGGGGCGCGAAACACCGGGGAGCTGTTTTTT. The encoded protein is CASSGARNTGELFF.

J is TRBJ2-7 and V is TRBV6-4; 8 bases fit TRBD2. This CDR3 region has 14 residues. The V gene end was trimmed by 2 bases and the J gene end by 6 bases; junction bases not matched to a gene: 6. Germline V gene data show CDR1 as MRHNA and CDR2 as SNTAGT. CDR3 DNA sequence: TGTGCCAGCAGTGACCGCGCGGGAGGTCCCGAGCAGTACTTC. Translated, it gives CASSDRAGGPEQYF.

This clone came up many times. This chain joins TRBV4-1 and TRBJ2-7, with a weak D call TRBD2 (6 bases). V lost 2 bases and J 2 bases, leaving 10 bases between the germline ends. The germline V gene encodes CDR1 MGHRA and CDR2 YSYEKL. The CDR3 loop spans 14 amino acids. CDR3 in amino acids: CASSQFAGPYEQYF. The CDR3 DNA reads TGCGCCAGCAGCCAATTTGCGGGGCCCTACGAGCAGTACTTC.

This clone was counted only a few times. This sequence joins TRBV30 and TRBJ1-2, with D possibly TRBD1 on 5 matching bases. Trimming cost V 1 base and J 3 bases, with 12 bases left between them. Germline lookup yields CDR1 GTSNPN and CDR2 SVGIG (reference sequence). The CDR3 loop spans 14 amino acids. CDR3 DNA: TGTGCCTGGAGTGAGGCAGGGCCAGACTATGGCTACACCTTC. This translates into CAWSEAGPDYGYTF.

About this clone itself: Compared with germline, one end of the junction differs, possibly owing to a read error. The CDR3 is CASSLAKGEKLFF. The DNA of the CDR3 is TGTGCTAGCAGCTTAGCCAAGGGAGAAAAACTGTTTTTT. This sequence joins TRBV7-7 and TRBJ1-4, with D unresolved. CDR3 length equals 13 residues. Germline values: CDR1 SSHAT, CDR2 FNYEAQ (reference sequence).

This clone was counted between two and nine times. The CDR3, as DNA: TGTGCCAGCAAGAGTGTGCCTGGGGCCAACGTCCTGACTTTC. Translated, it gives CASKSVPGANVLTF. The gene calls are TRBV27 and TRBJ2-6; no reliable D call. Germline CDR1 is MNHEY and CDR2 is SMNVEV (reference sequence). Trimming shortened V by 7 bases and J by 2 bases, and 9 bases separated the two germline ends. This CDR3 has 14 residues.

The chain recombines TRBV6-6 with TRBJ2-6; D call uncertain. In germline, CDR1 is MNHNY, CDR2 SVGAGI (reference sequence). CDR3 length: 16 amino acids. The ends were cut back, 0 bases at V and 1 base at J, with 7 bases in the middle. For the CDR3, the DNA is TGTGCCAGCAGTTACTCCGGGTCTTCTGGGGCCAACGTCCTGACTTTC. It encodes CASSYSGSSGANVLTF.

The chain employs TRBV9 and TRBJ2-7, with a tentative D call TRBD2 (6 bases). Between the trimmed V and J ends, which lost 4 bases and 0 bases, there was a span of 20 bases. Germline CDR1 SGDLS, CDR2 YYNGEE. CDR3 length: 17 amino acids. The CDR3 sequence is CASSTGRELRDSYEQYF. The CDR3 DNA is TGTGCCAGCAGCACCGGCCGAGAGTTGCGGGACTCCTACGAGCAGTACTTC.

The genes are TRBV28 and TRBJ2-1, with D possibly matching TRBD2 (6 bases). This CDR3 contains 12 residues. CDR1 is MDHEN, CDR2 SYDVKM, per germline. The ends were cut back, 11 bases at V and 0 bases at J, with 8 bases in the middle. The CDR3 DNA sequence: TGTGCCGGGGGGTTCTCCTACAATGAGCAGTTCTTC. Translated, it gives CAGGFSYNEQFF.

This chain connects TRBV2 to TRBJ1-2, with 8 bases matching TRBD1. With V trimmed by 8 bases and J by 4 bases, 9 bases remained unmatched. The CDR3 spans 14 residues. CDR1 and CDR2 from the germline V gene are SNHLY and FYNNEI. Here the CDR3 reads CASAKVDRGYGYTF. The CDR3 coding sequence is TGTGCCAGCGCCAAGGTCGACAGGGGCTATGGCTACACCTTC.

This clone was counted a few times. V gene TRBV6-1 combines with J gene TRBJ2-1; D possibly corresponds to TRBD2 (5 bases). The CDR3 spans 15 residues. Germline CDR1 and CDR2: MNHNS and SASEGT. The V end was cut by 2 bases, the J end by 9 bases, with 17 bases between. Here the CDR3 DNA reads TGTGCCAGCAGTGAAAAGGCGGGCTCTAATACTGAGCAGTTCTTC. Translating gives CASSEKAGSNTEQFF.

The chain is built from TRBV29-1 and TRBJ1-1; unclear D gene. This CDR3 spans 14 amino acids. V shed 0 bases and J shed 1 base, with 9 bases lying between them. The germline gives CDR1 SQVTM, CDR2 ANQGSEA. The CDR3 DNA sequence: TGCAGCGTTGAAGAAGCACAGAAGAACACTGAAGCTTTCTTT. Protein sequence: CSVEEAQKNTEAFF.